This T cell receptor beta chain is drawn from a study of T cell responses to AZD1222 COVID-19 vaccine. As for this clone: Antigen unknown.

Measured with immunoSEQ multiplex PCR; TCRdb has only the in-frame clones, and not every one. The sample records 150,000 or so clones, more than 80% being singletons. Regarding the study as a whole: Clonal diversity was possibly underestimated; the donors were predominantly white British and more often female. Baseline testing showed seropositivity in only a handful of AZD1222 recipients. Compared with day 0, the breadth and depth of the Spike-specific TCR repertoire rose significantly after two doses of AZD1222.

The germline gives CDR1 KGHDR, CDR2 SFDVKD. There are 13 residues in the CDR3. With V trimmed by 7 bases and J by 6 bases, 5 bases remained unmatched. This specimen was peripheral blood, taken on day 0 of AZD1222 vaccination. V usage is TRBV24-1 and J usage is TRBJ2-1, with 7 nucleotides matching TRBD2. The origin of this receptor is an adult in good health. This CDR3 reads CATRGGVINEQFF. In DNA form, the CDR3 reads TGTGCCACCAGGGGAGGGGTTATCAATGAGCAGTTCTTC.